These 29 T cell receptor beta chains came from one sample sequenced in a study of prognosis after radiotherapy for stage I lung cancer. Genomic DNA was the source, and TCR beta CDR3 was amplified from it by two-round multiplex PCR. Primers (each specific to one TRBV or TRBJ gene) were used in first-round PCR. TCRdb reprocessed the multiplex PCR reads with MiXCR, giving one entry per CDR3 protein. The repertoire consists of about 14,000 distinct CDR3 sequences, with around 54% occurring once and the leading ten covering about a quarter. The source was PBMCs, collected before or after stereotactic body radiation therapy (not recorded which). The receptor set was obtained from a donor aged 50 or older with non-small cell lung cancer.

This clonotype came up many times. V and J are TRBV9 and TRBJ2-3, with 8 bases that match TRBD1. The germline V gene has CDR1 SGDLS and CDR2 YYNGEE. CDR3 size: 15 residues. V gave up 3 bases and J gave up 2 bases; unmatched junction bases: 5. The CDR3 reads CASSASGGTTDTQYF. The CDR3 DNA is TGTGCCAGCAGCGCATCAGGGGGCACCACAGATACGCAGTATTTT.

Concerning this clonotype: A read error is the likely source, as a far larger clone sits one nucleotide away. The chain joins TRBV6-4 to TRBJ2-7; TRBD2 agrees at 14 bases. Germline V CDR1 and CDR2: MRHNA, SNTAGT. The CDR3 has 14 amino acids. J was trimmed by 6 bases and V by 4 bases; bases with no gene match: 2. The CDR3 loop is CASSAGLAGVEQYF. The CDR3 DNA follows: TGTGCCAGCAGTGCGGGACTAGCGGGAGTCGAGCAGTACTTC.

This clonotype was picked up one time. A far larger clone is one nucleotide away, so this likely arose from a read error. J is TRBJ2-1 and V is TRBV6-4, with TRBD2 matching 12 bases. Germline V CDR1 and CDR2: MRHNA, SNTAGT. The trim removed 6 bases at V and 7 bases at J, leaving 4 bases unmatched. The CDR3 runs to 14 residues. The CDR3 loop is CASRLAGGRNEQFF. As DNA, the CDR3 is TGTGCCAGCAGGCTAGCGGGAGGGAGAAATGAGCAGTTCTTC.

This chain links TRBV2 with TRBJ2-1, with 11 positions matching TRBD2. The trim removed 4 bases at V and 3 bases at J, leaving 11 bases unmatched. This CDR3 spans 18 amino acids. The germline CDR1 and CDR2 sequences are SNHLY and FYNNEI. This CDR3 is CASSVLAGGQGVYNEQFF. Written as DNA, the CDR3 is TGTGCCAGCAGTGTCTTAGCGGGAGGGCAGGGGGTCTACAATGAGCAGTTCTTC.

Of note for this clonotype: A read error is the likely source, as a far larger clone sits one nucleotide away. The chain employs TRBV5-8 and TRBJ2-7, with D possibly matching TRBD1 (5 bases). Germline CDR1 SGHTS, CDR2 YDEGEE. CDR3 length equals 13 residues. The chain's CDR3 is CASNLDTDYEQYF. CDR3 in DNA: TGTGCCAGCAACTTGGACACGGACTACGAGCAGTACTTC.

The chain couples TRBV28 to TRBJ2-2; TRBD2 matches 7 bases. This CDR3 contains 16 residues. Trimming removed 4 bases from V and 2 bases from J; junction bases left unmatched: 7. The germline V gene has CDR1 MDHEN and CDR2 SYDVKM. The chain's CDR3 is CASSSSSGLNTGELFF. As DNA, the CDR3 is TGTGCCAGCAGTTCCTCTAGCGGACTCAACACCGGGGAGCTGTTTTTT.

This CDR3 is CSGMGFPGATGELFF. In DNA form, the CDR3 reads TGCAGTGGTATGGGCTTTCCGGGGGCCACCGGGGAGCTGTTTTTT. The chain recombines TRBV20-1 with TRBJ2-2; D is tentatively TRBD1 or TRBD2 (6 bases each). Looked up from germline, CDR1 is DFQATT and CDR2 is SNEGSKA (reference sequence). The CDR3 sequence is 15 residues long. V was pared by 7 bases and J by 4 bases, with 19 bases between.

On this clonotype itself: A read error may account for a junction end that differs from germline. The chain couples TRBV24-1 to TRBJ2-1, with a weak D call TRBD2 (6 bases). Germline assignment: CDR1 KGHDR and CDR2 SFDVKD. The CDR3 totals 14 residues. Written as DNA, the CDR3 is TGTGCCACCAGTCCCAGGACTAACAACAATGATCAGTTCTTC. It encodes CATSPRTNNNDQFF.

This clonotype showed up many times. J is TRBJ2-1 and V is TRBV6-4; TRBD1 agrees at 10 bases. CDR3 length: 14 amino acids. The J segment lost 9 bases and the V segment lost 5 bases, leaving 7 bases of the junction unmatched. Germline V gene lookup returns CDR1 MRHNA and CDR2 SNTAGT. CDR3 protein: CASSPRTGGIEQFF. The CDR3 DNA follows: TGTGCCAGCAGTCCCCGGACAGGGGGGATTGAGCAGTTCTTC.

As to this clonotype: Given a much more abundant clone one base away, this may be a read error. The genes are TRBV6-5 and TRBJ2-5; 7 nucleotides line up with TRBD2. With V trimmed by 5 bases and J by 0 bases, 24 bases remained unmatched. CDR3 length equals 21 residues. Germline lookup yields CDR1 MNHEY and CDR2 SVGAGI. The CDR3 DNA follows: TGTGCCAGCAGTGAAGATGGCCTCTTGGGGGGGACGGGGTACTACCAAGAGACCCAGTACTTC. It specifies CASSEDGLLGGTGYYQETQYF.

The CDR3 protein is CAISLRGGYEQFF. Here the CDR3 DNA reads TGTGCCATCTCCCTAAGGGGCGGGTATGAGCAGTTCTTC. The chain links TRBV6-1 to TRBJ2-1; D may correspond to TRBD1 or TRBD2 (5 bases each). This CDR3 is 13 amino acids long. V gave up 10 bases and J gave up 8 bases, with 18 bases separating them. Per germline, CDR1 MNHNS and CDR2 SASEGT.

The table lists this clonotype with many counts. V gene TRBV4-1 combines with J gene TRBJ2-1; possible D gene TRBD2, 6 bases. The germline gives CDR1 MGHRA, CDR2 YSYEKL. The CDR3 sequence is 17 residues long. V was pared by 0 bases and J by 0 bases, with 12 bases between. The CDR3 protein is CASSQDASESSYNEQFF. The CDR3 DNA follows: TGCGCCAGCAGCCAAGATGCTAGCGAAAGCTCCTACAATGAGCAGTTCTTC.

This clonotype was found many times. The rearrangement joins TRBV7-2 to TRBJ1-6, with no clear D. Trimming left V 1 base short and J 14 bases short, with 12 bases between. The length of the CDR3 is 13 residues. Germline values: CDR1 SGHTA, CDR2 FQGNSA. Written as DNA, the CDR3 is TGTGCCAGCAGCTTAGAGTCATTAAGGACCCTCCACTTT. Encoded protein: CASSLESLRTLHF.

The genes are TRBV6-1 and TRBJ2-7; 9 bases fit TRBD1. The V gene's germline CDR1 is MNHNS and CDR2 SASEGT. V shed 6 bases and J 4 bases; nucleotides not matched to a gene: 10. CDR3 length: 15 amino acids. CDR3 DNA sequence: TGTGCCAGCAGAGGGGACAGGGTGCCGGTTTACGAGCAGTACTTC. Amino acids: CASRGDRVPVYEQYF.

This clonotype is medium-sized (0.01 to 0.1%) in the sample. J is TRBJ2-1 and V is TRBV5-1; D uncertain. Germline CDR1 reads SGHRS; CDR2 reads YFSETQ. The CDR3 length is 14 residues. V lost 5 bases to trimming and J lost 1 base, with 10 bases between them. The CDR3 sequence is CASRDEESYNEQFF. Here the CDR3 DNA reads TGCGCCAGCAGAGACGAGGAGTCCTACAATGAGCAGTTCTTC. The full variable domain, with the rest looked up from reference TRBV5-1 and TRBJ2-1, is KAGVTQTPRYLIKTRGQQVTLSCSPISGHRSVSWYQQTPGQGLQFLFEYFSETQRNKGNFPGRFSGRQFSNSRSEMNVSTLELGDSALYLCASRDEESYNEQFFGPGTRLTVL.

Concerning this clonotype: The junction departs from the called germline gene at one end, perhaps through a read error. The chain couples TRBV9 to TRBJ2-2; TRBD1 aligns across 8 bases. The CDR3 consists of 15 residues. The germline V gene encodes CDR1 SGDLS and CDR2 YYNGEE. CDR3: CASSPVTGDTGEPFF. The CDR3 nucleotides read TGTGCCAGCAGCCCCGTGACAGGGGACACCGGGGAGCCGTTTTTT.

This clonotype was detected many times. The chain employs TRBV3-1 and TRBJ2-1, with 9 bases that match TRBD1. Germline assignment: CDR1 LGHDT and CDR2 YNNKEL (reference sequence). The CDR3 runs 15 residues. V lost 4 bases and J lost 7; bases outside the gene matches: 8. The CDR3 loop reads CASSPRTGVGNEQFF. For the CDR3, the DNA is TGTGCCAGCAGCCCCAGGACAGGGGTTGGGAATGAGCAGTTCTTC.

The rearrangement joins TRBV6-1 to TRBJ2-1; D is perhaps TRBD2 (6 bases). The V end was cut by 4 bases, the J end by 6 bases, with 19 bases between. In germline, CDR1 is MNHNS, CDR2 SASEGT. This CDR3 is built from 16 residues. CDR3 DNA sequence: TGTGCCAGCAGTGCTCTGGTGCGGGGCTCGATCAATGAGCAGTTCTTC. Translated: CASSALVRGSINEQFF.

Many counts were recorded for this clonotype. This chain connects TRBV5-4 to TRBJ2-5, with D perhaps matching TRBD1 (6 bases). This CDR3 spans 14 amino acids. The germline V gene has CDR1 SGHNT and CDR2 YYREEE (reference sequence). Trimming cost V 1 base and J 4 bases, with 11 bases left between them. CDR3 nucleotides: TGTGCCAGCAGCTTGAGGGGGTCCGCAGAGACCCAGTACTTC. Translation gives CASSLRGSAETQYF.

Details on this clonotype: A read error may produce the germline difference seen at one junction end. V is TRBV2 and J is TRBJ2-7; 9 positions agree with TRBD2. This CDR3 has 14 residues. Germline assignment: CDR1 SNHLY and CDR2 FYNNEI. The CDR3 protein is CASITGTSSYDQYF. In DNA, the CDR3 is TGTGCCAGCATAACCGGGACTAGCTCCTACGATCAGTACTTC.

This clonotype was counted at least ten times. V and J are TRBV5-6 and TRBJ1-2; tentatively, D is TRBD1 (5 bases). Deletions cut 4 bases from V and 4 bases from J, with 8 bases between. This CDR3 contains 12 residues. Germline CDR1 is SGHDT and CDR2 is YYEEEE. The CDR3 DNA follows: TGTGCCAGCAGCGGAACAGGCTATGGCTACACCTTC. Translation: CASSGTGYGYTF.

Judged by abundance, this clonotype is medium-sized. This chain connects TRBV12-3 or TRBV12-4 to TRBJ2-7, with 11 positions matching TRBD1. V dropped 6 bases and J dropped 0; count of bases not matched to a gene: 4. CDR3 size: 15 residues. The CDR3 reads CASSAGTGGSYEQYF. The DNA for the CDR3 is TGTGCCAGCAGCGCCGGGACAGGGGGCTCCTACGAGCAGTACTTC.

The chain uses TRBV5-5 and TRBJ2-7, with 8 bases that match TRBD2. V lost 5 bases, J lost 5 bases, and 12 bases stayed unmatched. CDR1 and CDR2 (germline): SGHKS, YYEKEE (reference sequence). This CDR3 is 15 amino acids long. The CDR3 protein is CASRKASSGGHEQYF. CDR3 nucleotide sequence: TGTGCCAGCAGAAAGGCGTCTTCGGGAGGGCACGAGCAGTACTTC.

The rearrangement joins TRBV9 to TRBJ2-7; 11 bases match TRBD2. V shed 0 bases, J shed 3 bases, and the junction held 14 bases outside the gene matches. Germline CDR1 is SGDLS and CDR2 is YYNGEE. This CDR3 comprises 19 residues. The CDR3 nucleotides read TGTGCCAGCAGCGTAGGGCCCGGACTAGCGGGTGTGCCCATCTACGAGCAGTACTTC. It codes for CASSVGPGLAGVPIYEQYF.

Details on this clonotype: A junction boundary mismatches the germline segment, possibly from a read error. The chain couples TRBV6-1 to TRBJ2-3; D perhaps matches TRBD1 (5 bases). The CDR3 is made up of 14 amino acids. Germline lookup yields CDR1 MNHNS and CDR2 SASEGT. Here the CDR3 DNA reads TGTGCCAGCAGTGGACAGCCACACACAGATACGCATCATTTT. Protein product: CASSGQPHTDTHHF.

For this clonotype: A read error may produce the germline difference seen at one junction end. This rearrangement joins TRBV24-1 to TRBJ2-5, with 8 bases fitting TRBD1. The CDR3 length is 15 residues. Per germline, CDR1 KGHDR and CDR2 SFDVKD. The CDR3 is CATSDLRGLGETQYF. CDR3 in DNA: TGTGCCACCAGTGACCTCAGGGGGCTGGGGGAGACACAGTACTTC.

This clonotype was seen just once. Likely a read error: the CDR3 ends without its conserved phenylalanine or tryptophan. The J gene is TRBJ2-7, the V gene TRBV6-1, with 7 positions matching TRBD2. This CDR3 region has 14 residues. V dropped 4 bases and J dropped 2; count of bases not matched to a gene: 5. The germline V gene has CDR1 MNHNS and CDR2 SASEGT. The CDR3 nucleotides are TGTGCCAGCAGTGCCAGCGGGATTACCTACGAGCAGTACCTA. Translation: CASSASGITYEQYL.

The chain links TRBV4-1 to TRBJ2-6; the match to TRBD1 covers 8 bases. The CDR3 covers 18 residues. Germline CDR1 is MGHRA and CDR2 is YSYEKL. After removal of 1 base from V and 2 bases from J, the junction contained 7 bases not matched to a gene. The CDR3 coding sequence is TGCGCCAGCAGCCAAGTGGCCAGGGGGCTCGCTGGGGCCAACGTCCTGACTTTC. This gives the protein CASSQVARGLAGANVLTF.

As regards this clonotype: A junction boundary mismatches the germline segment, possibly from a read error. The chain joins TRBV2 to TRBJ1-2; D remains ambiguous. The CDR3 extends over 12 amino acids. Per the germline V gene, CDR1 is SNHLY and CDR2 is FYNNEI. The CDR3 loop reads CASSEVNYDYTF. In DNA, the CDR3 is TGTGCCAGCAGTGAAGTGAACTATGACTACACCTTC.